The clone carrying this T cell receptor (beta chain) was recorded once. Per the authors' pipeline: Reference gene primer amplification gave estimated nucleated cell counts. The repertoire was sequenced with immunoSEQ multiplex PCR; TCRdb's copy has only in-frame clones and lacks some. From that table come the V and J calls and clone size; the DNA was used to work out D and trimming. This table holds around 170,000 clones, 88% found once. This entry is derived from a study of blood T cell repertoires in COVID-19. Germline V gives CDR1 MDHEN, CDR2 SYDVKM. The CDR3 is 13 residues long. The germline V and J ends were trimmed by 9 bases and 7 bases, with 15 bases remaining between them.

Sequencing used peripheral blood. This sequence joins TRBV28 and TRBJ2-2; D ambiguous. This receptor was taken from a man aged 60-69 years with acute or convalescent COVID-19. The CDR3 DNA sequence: TGTGCCAGTCGCCTACCTTCTAGCGGGGAGCTGTTTTTT. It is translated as CASRLPSSGELFF.